The clone carrying this T cell receptor (beta chain) turned up a few times. The antigen remains unidentified. The record originates from a study of regulatory T cells in long-lasting Graves disease. The study, taken as a whole, reports: Segments TRBV28, TRBJ1-2 and TRBJ2-5 showed preferential usage in persistent disease.

Regarding time point: persistent/refractory GD, antithyroid drugs over 5 years with positive TRAb. PBMC-derived RNA was used for the TCR library. Combining iRepertoire HTBI primers with Arm-PCR of CDR3 regions, the authors built TCR beta libraries. One entry per CDR3 protein, called by TCRdb with MiXCR from the multiplex PCR reads. The sample holds approximately 380,000 distinct CDR3 sequences, more than 20% seen once. The ends lost 5 bases at V and 0 bases at J; junction bases unmatched: 14. The length of the CDR3 is 18 residues. The germline V gene has CDR1 MNHNS and CDR2 SASEGT. This material consisted of peripheral blood mononuclear cells (PBMCs), taken when the disease was refractory, from a patient treated with antithyroid drugs. The TCR originated in a female donor with Graves disease. The chain links TRBV6-1 to TRBJ2-7; TRBD1 agrees at 9 bases. The CDR3 DNA is TGTGCCAGCAGTCGGTGGGGACAGGGAACATTATTCTCCTACGAGCAGTACTTC. This codes for CASSRWGQGTLFSYEQYF.